These 28 T cell receptor beta chains were all obtained from the same sample, sequenced in a study of CD8 T cells in ankylosing spondylitis. TCRdb called the 5' RACE reads again in MiXCR, with one record for every CDR3 protein. Among roughly 64,000 distinct CDR3 sequences listed, 6.2% were seen once. The specimen was synovial fluid, either unsorted or a sorted T cell fraction (not recorded which). The origin of the receptors is a male donor with ankylosing spondylitis.

This clonotype was counted only a few times. The rearrangement links TRBV10-2 to TRBJ2-7; TRBD1 agrees at 8 bases. The CDR3 totals 16 residues. After removal of 0 bases from V and 7 bases from J, the junction contained 11 bases not matched to a gene. The germline V gene has CDR1 WSHSY and CDR2 SAAADI. DNA for the CDR3: TGCGCCAGCAGTGAGTCCGGAGACAGGGGACTGTGGGAGCAGTACTTC. Its translation: CASSESGDRGLWEQYF.

The chain is built from TRBV5-6 and TRBJ2-7; 7 bases line up with TRBD2. V shed 7 bases, J shed 3 bases, and the junction held 10 bases outside the gene matches. Germline CDR1 SGHDT, CDR2 YYEEEE. The CDR3 spans 14 residues. The CDR3 bases are TGTGCCAGCCCTATGGCGGGAGCTCGCTACGAGCAGTACTTC. Translating gives CASPMAGARYEQYF.

This clonotype was counted between two and nine times. The chain joins TRBV24-1 to TRBJ1-2, with D perhaps TRBD1 (5 bases). This CDR3 is built from 15 residues. V shed 4 bases and J shed 0 bases, with 11 bases lying between them. Germline lookup yields CDR1 KGHDR and CDR2 SFDVKD. The CDR3 nucleotides read TGTGCCACCAGTGAAACCGGGGCGACTAACTATGGCTACACCTTC. This encodes CATSETGATNYGYTF.

This clonotype was recorded many times. The CDR3 DNA is TGTGCCAGCTCACCTGAGCGGAGGCAAGAGACCCAGTACTTC. It encodes CASSPERRQETQYF. The chain couples TRBV18 to TRBJ2-5; maybe TRBD2 (5 bases). V lost 3 bases and J 2 bases, leaving 10 bases between the germline ends. The CDR3 is 14 amino acids. Germline V gives CDR1 KGHSH, CDR2 LQKENI.

This clonotype was picked up many times. This chain joins TRBV7-2 and TRBJ2-5; 10 nucleotides align to TRBD2. In germline, CDR1 is SGHTA, CDR2 FQGNSA. After removal of 3 bases from V and 3 bases from J, the junction contained 7 bases not matched to a gene. This CDR3 has 16 amino acids. The CDR3, as DNA: TGTGCCAGCAGCTTCAGTACCCTAGCGGGAGAAGAGACCCAGTACTTC. It specifies CASSFSTLAGEETQYF.

The J gene is TRBJ1-1, the V gene TRBV7-9; 8 bases match TRBD1. The CDR3 covers 14 residues. From germline, CDR1 is SEHNR and CDR2 FQNEAQ (reference sequence). After removal of 2 bases from V and 5 bases from J, the junction contained 4 bases not matched to a gene. The CDR3: CASSLSNRGTEAFF. CDR3 sequence (DNA): TGTGCCAGCAGCTTATCCAACAGGGGGACTGAAGCTTTCTTT. The full variable domain, completed using reference TRBV7-9 and TRBJ1-1, is DTGVSQNPRHKITKRGQNVTFRCDPISEHNRLYWYRQTLGQGPEFLTYFQNEAQLEKSRLLSDRFSAERPKGSFSTLEIQRTEQGDSAMYLCASSLSNRGTEAFFGQGTRLTVV.

This clonotype was seen more than once but under ten times. J is TRBJ2-1 and V is TRBV28; D might be TRBD2 (6 bases). CDR3 size: 14 residues. Germline V gives CDR1 MDHEN, CDR2 SYDVKM. V was shortened by 2 bases and J by 6 bases, with 11 bases between the two germline ends. The CDR3 loop reads CASSLAGRGNEQFF. In DNA form, the CDR3 reads TGTGCCAGCAGTTTAGCGGGAAGAGGCAATGAGCAGTTCTTC.

In its sample, this clonotype was seen a few times. The chain joins TRBV9 to TRBJ2-7, with 10 positions matching TRBD1. Germline CDR1 reads SGDLS; CDR2 reads YYNGEE. CDR3 size: 14 residues. The V gene end was trimmed by 4 bases and the J gene end by 4 bases; junction bases not matched to a gene: 5. CDR3 residues: CASSQSGQGYEQYF. In nucleotides, the CDR3 is TGTGCCAGCAGCCAATCGGGACAGGGGTACGAGCAGTACTTC.

This clonotype was observed many times. The chain recombines TRBV6-4 with TRBJ2-3; the match to TRBD1 covers 7 bases. The J segment lost 5 bases and the V segment lost 4 bases, leaving 6 bases of the junction unmatched. CDR1 and CDR2 (germline): MRHNA, SNTAGT. The CDR3 is 14 residues long. The CDR3 reads CASSARDSVDTQYF. In nucleotides, the CDR3 is TGTGCCAGCAGTGCTCGGGACAGCGTAGATACGCAGTATTTT.

This clonotype was seen a handful of times. In DNA, the CDR3 is TGTGCCAGCAGTCGGGGGACAGGGGTATACAATGAGCAGTTCTTC. Translating it yields CASSRGTGVYNEQFF. The V gene is TRBV6-1, the J gene TRBJ2-1, with TRBD1 matching over 10 bases. There are 15 residues in the CDR3. J lost 4 bases, V lost 5 bases, and 5 bases had no gene match. Germline V gene lookup returns CDR1 MNHNS and CDR2 SASEGT.

This clonotype was counted many times. The chain combines TRBV7-8 with TRBJ2-2; 9 nucleotides match TRBD1. Germline V gene lookup returns CDR1 SGHVS and CDR2 FQNEAQ. This CDR3 comprises 15 residues. V lost 5 bases, J lost 6 bases, and 7 bases stayed unmatched. The CDR3 protein is CASSPDRGYSGELFF. The CDR3, as DNA: TGTGCCAGCAGCCCGGACAGGGGATACTCCGGGGAGCTGTTTTTT.

The chain has TRBV5-1 and TRBJ2-7, with 9 nucleotides matching TRBD1. V gave up 4 bases and J gave up 6 bases; unmatched junction bases: 8. Germline loops: CDR1 SGHRS, CDR2 YFSETQ. This CDR3 comprises 14 residues. The CDR3 coding sequence is TGCGCCAGCAGCCCACAGGGGGCTGATGGCGAGCAGTACTTC. This gives the protein CASSPQGADGEQYF.

This clonotype was counted at least ten times. The CDR3: CSARDRISGRPGRNEQFF. CDR3 DNA: TGCAGTGCTAGAGATAGGATTAGCGGGAGGCCGGGAAGAAATGAGCAGTTCTTC. This rearrangement joins TRBV20-1 to TRBJ2-1, with 10 bases fitting TRBD2. V was pared by 0 bases and J by 7 bases, with 15 bases of the junction left unmatched. The CDR3 spans 18 residues. Germline V lookup: CDR1 DFQATT, CDR2 SNEGSKA (reference sequence).

In its sample, this clonotype was seen a few times. The genes are TRBV6-1 and TRBJ2-7, with D possibly matching TRBD1 (5 bases). The CDR3 is made up of 14 amino acids. Germline CDR1 reads MNHNS; CDR2 reads SASEGT. With 1 base removed from V and 4 bases from J, the gap between germline ends came to 11 bases. CDR3 in DNA: TGTGCCAGCAGTGAAGAGTTCAGGGTTTACGAGCAGTACTTC. Encoded protein: CASSEEFRVYEQYF.

Points on this clonotype: A much larger clone differs by one base, so this may be a read error. The chain is built from TRBV7-8 and TRBJ2-7; no firm D call. The germline V gene encodes CDR1 SGHVS and CDR2 FQNEAQ. CDR3 length equals 13 residues. With 3 bases removed from V and 5 bases from J, the gap between germline ends came to 11 bases. The CDR3 here is CASSFSEVHEQYF. The CDR3 DNA is TGTGCCAGCAGCTTCAGTGAGGTTCACGAGCAGTACTTC.

This clonotype was seen a handful of times. V and J are TRBV7-6 and TRBJ1-5; D gene unclear. The CDR3 is 13 amino acids. The V and J ends lost 1 base and 7 bases respectively, with 8 bases between them. In germline, CDR1 is SGHVS, CDR2 FNYEAQ. The DNA for the CDR3 is TGTGCCAGCAGCTTAGACCTAGGGCAGCCCCAGCATTTT. This sequence encodes CASSLDLGQPQHF.

V gene TRBV29-1 combines with J gene TRBJ2-1; TRBD2 aligns across 10 bases. The junction had 6 bases not matched to a gene; V was cut back by 8 bases and J by 5 bases. In germline, CDR1 is SQVTM, CDR2 ANQGSEA. This CDR3 region has 13 residues. The CDR3 DNA follows: TGCAGCTCTCTCAGCGGGAGGGACAATGAGCAGTTCTTC. Amino acids: CSSLSGRDNEQFF.

This clonotype was observed a few times. The chain uses TRBV6-1 and TRBJ1-2, with D possibly matching TRBD1 (5 bases). The V gene lost 0 bases and the J gene lost 5 bases, with 7 bases spanning the gap. Looked up from germline, CDR1 is MNHNS and CDR2 is SASEGT. This CDR3 contains 13 residues. CDR3 amino acids: CASSEAGQYGYTF. CDR3 bases: TGTGCCAGCAGTGAAGCGGGGCAGTATGGCTACACCTTC.

Here the CDR3 reads CASSPMRTNEQFF. The CDR3 DNA follows: TGTGCCAGCAGCCCAATGCGGACCAATGAGCAGTTCTTC. This chain joins TRBV3-1 and TRBJ2-1; D not resolved. CDR1 and CDR2 from the germline V gene are LGHDT and YNNKEL (reference sequence). The germline V and J ends were trimmed by 4 bases and 6 bases, with 10 bases remaining between them. The CDR3 has 13 amino acids.

This clonotype was detected a few times. The chain links TRBV6-1 to TRBJ2-7, with D unclear. With 6 bases removed from V and 2 bases from J, the gap between germline ends came to 14 bases. The CDR3 length is 14 residues. Germline CDR1 is MNHNS and CDR2 is SASEGT. The DNA of the CDR3 is TGTGCCAGCAGCCAAAGGTCCGGTACCTACGAGCAGTACTTC. Translated, it gives CASSQRSGTYEQYF.

In its sample, this clonotype was seen many times. This chain uses TRBV4-2 with TRBJ2-5, with 7 bases matching TRBD2. The germline gives CDR1 LGHNA, CDR2 YNFKEQ. The CDR3 is 14 amino acids. V shed 1 base and J 5 bases; nucleotides not matched to a gene: 4. The CDR3 DNA sequence: TGTGCCAGCAGCCAAGGGACTAGGGGTGAGACCCAGTACTTC. Translation: CASSQGTRGETQYF.

The chain links TRBV28 to TRBJ1-5; possibly TRBD1 for D (6 bases). V lost 3 bases and J 4 bases, leaving 13 bases between the germline ends. Germline CDR1 and CDR2: MDHEN and SYDVKM. The CDR3 sequence is 15 residues long. CDR3 in DNA: TGTGCCAGCAGTTTCGTAGGGCAGGGGAATCAGCCCCAGCATTTT. The encoded protein is CASSFVGQGNQPQHF.

This chain connects TRBV3-1 to TRBJ1-5; unclear D gene. V lost 10 bases and J 0 bases, leaving 16 bases between the germline ends. The CDR3 runs 15 residues. Germline CDR1 and CDR2: LGHDT and YNNKEL (reference sequence). The DNA for the CDR3 is TGTGCCACCTCCCACAGTCAGACTAGCAATCAGCCCCAGCATTTT. The encoded protein is CATSHSQTSNQPQHF. The full variable domain, completed using reference TRBV3-1 and TRBJ1-5, is DTAVSQTPKYLVTQMGNDKSIKCEQNLGHDTMYWYKQDSKKFLKIMFSYNNKELIINETVPNRFSPKSPDKAHLNLHINSLELGDSAVYFCATSHSQTSNQPQHFGDGTRLSIL.

V gene TRBV7-3 combines with J gene TRBJ1-2; D ambiguous. V shed 5 bases and J shed 8 bases, with 21 bases lying between them. The CDR3 is 15 amino acids. The germline gives CDR1 SGHTA, CDR2 FQGTGA. CDR3: CASSETPYGSAGYTF. As DNA, the CDR3 is TGTGCCAGCAGCGAAACGCCCTATGGATCGGCCGGCTACACCTTC.

The chain combines TRBV27 with TRBJ2-2; the D gene could be TRBD1 or TRBD2 (5 bases each). Germline CDR1 reads MNHEY; CDR2 reads SMNVEV (reference sequence). Trimming shortened V by 8 bases and J by 6 bases, and 13 bases separated the two germline ends. The CDR3 loop spans 13 amino acids. The CDR3 loop reads CASRDPGSGELFF. In nucleotides, the CDR3 is TGTGCCAGCCGGGACCCAGGGTCCGGGGAGCTGTTTTTT.

V and J are TRBV14 and TRBJ2-1; D may be TRBD2 (5 bases). The CDR3 sequence is 16 residues long. Germline CDR1 is SGHDN and CDR2 is FVKESK. V lost 0 bases, J lost 5 bases, and 14 bases lay in between. CDR3 sequence (DNA): TGTGCCAGCAGCCAAGATCTCCCCCAGCGGCACAATGAGCAGTTCTTC. This encodes CASSQDLPQRHNEQFF.

In its sample, this clonotype was seen a few times. The V and J genes are TRBV5-1 and TRBJ1-6; a weak D match, TRBD1 (5 bases). Trimming left V 4 bases short and J 9 bases short, with 20 bases between. This CDR3 comprises 16 residues. The germline gives CDR1 SGHRS, CDR2 YFSETQ. CDR3 region: CASSPGGNAGGSPLHF. The CDR3 coding sequence is TGCGCCAGCAGCCCGGGCGGTAACGCCGGGGGTTCACCCCTCCACTTT.

Only one count was recorded for this clonotype. This chain connects TRBV4-1 to TRBJ2-2, with D possibly called TRBD1 or TRBD2 (5 bases each). Germline values: CDR1 MGHRA, CDR2 YSYEKL. Trimming stripped 3 bases from V and 3 bases from J, with 14 bases between. This CDR3 has 16 residues. The CDR3 DNA follows: TGCGCCAGCAGCCACCGCCCGGGGCCATACACCGGGGAGCTGTTTTTT. Translated, it gives CASSHRPGPYTGELFF.